These T cell receptor beta chains were read from a single sample in a study of T cells in Graves' hyperthyroidism and ophthalmopathy. TCRdb passed the multiplex PCR reads through MiXCR, listing each CDR3 protein once. Among around 340,000 distinct CDR3 sequences, about 15% were seen once, and the ten largest hold 30% to 35%. The specimen was blood. These TCRs come from a woman in her thirties with Graves' hyperthyroidism that later progressed to Graves' ophthalmopathy. Each CDR3 is given with its conserved first and last residue.

V gene	J gene	CDR3 protein
TRBV27	TRBJ2-7	CASSLQGLAGVGFYEQYF
TRBV28	TRBJ2-4	CASSELGQGNIQYF
TRBV10-3	TRBJ1-6	CAISEQGNSPLHF
TRBV5-1	TRBJ2-1	CASSLRGERGWDEQFF
TRBV5-1	TRBJ2-1	CASSPERAGSYNEQFF
TRBV29-1	TRBJ1-1	CSVEEGRRTEAFF
TRBV20-1	TRBJ2-7	CSARPLADTYEQYF
TRBV12-3/TRBV12-4	TRBJ1-3	CASRPGPQGGNTIYF
TRBV5-1	TRBJ1-1	CASSSTRGLTEAFF
TRBV6-1	TRBJ2-5	CASSEAAGGQETQYF
TRBV28	TRBJ2-2	CASGERTGIKVSGELFF
TRBV11-1	TRBJ2-1	CASSHGRDNEQFF
TRBV18	TRBJ2-7	CASSLTRLNLAAGPSYEQYF
TRBV13	TRBJ1-3	CASSLYRDATGNTIYF
TRBV2	TRBJ1-1	CASSPEGRGKTEAFF
TRBV6-1	TRBJ2-3	CASRGEQGAQLNTQYF
TRBV2	TRBJ2-7	CASSGPGHNYEQYF
TRBV7-8	TRBJ1-6	CASSLGATLNSPLHF
TRBV2	TRBJ1-6	CASSDDHGDNSPLHF
TRBV11-3	TRBJ1-2	CASSLPEGYGYTF
TRBV2	TRBJ2-7	CASSETRTGGSYEQYF
TRBV27	TRBJ2-7	CASSLSGQSPLSTYEQYF
TRBV19	TRBJ1-5	CASPGQGNQPQHF
TRBV27	TRBJ2-3	CASSLGLAVADTQYF
TRBV27	TRBJ2-7	CASSFGLTYEQYF
TRBV7-9	TRBJ2-3	CASRSKKRELTDTQYF
TRBV5-1	TRBJ2-5	CASSFGSGETQYF
TRBV20-1	TRBJ2-7	CSARSIKYEQYF
TRBV3-1	TRBJ2-3	CASSQDIPTSRTTDTQYF
TRBV29-1	TRBJ2-7	CSVEEGHRGLSGEQYF
TRBV19	TRBJ2-1	CASSILAGGRIRSYNEQFF
TRBV2	TRBJ1-3	CASSEIRPSGNTIYF
TRBV2	TRBJ2-5	CASRPGLAGEETQYF
TRBV19	TRBJ1-2	CASSPGLYGYTF
TRBV5-4	TRBJ2-7	CASKSSDYGYEQYF
TRBV7-8	TRBJ2-3	CASSLGGASGRSTDTQYF
TRBV19	TRBJ1-2	CASSIVGRNNYGYTF
TRBV12-3/TRBV12-4	TRBJ1-1	CASSSSRGPAFF
TRBV28	TRBJ2-5	CASSPERLAGAGETQYF
TRBV28	TRBJ2-1	CASSLPLRNEQFF
TRBV5-1	TRBJ2-5	CASSVTTVQQETQYF
TRBV20-1	TRBJ2-5	CSASSSGKGGGQETQYF
TRBV3-1	TRBJ1-4	CASSQDTLKVNEKLFF
TRBV28	TRBJ2-7	CASTLRQGFHEQYF
TRBV6-2/TRBV6-3	TRBJ2-1	CASIPTGGPDEQFF
TRBV10-3	TRBJ2-7	CASTLAGTSSYEQYF
TRBV2	TRBJ2-5	CASSVNPRETQYF
TRBV5-1	TRBJ2-3	CASSPDFDRSQYF
TRBV28	TRBJ2-1	CASSPGTSGIYNEQFF
TRBV29-1	TRBJ1-1	CSALEVDTEAFF
TRBV2	TRBJ2-7	CASSLDAYEQYF
TRBV10-3	TRBJ2-5	CAISDQGEQETQYF
TRBV4-1	TRBJ1-5	CASSLFPRDRGNQPQHF